The 15 T cell receptor beta chains reported below all come from one sample, sequenced in a study of T cell responses to AZD1222 COVID-19 vaccine. Method: immunoSEQ multiplex PCR; TCRdb's copy keeps in-frame clones and lacks some. The sample has 110,000 to 150,000 clones, roughly 90% seen once; the top ten hold around 3.6%. The sequenced sample was peripheral blood, obtained on day 0 of AZD1222 vaccination. Receptor source: an adult in good health.

V usage is TRBV19 and J usage is TRBJ1-5; possibly TRBD1 for D (6 bases). V was trimmed by 7 bases and J by 1 base, leaving 20 bases between them. Germline V gives CDR1 LNHDA, CDR2 SQIVND (reference sequence). The CDR3 runs to 17 residues. The DNA for the CDR3 is TGTGCCAGTACTTGGAGGGGGGGAGGGGAGAGCAATCAGCCCCAGCATTTT. It encodes CASTWRGGGESNQPQHF.

The rearrangement joins TRBV3-1 (or the pseudogene TRBV3-2) to TRBJ2-3; TRBD1 aligns across 7 bases. Germline CDR1 is LGHDT and CDR2 is YNNKEL (reference sequence). CDR3 length: 18 amino acids. The V and J ends lost 0 bases and 0 bases, in that order; junction bases with no gene match: 9. CDR3 coding DNA: TGTGCCAGCAGCCAAGAAATGCCCCAGGGGGTGAGCACAGATACGCAGTATTTT. Translation gives CASSQEMPQGVSTDTQYF.

This clone has a single count. The rearrangement links TRBV28 to TRBJ1-1, with D possibly being TRBD1 (6 bases). V lost 5 bases and J lost 6, with 25 bases in between. CDR1 and CDR2 (germline): MDHEN, SYDVKM. The length of the CDR3 is 17 residues. This chain's CDR3 is CASSPGVGAILVAEAFF. DNA of the CDR3: TGTGCCAGCAGTCCTGGTGTGGGGGCGATTTTGGTTGCTGAAGCTTTCTTT.

The gene calls are TRBV23-1 and TRBJ1-4; the D is unclear. TRBV23-1 falls under the ORF class, with uncertain function. The CDR3 consists of 14 residues. V was shortened by 1 base and J by 4 bases, with 7 bases between the two germline ends. In DNA, the CDR3 is TGCGCCAGCAGTCAATGGGTGAATAATGAAAAACTGTTTTTT. Amino acid sequence: CASSQWVNNEKLFF.

V and J are TRBV5-6 and TRBJ2-7; D not certain. The V end lost 4 bases, the J end lost 3 bases, and 8 bases lay between the germline ends. This CDR3 has 12 residues. Germline assignment: CDR1 SGHDT and CDR2 YYEEEE. Written as DNA, the CDR3 is TGTGCCAGCAGCCCGGGCCGCTACGAGCAGTACTTC. This encodes CASSPGRYEQYF.

This clone appeared a single time. J is TRBJ2-7 and V is TRBV4-2, with no clear D. Trimming took off 0 bases at V and 4 bases at J, with 4 bases between the two ends. Germline V CDR1 and CDR2: LGHNA, YNFKEQ. This CDR3 spans 12 amino acids. In DNA form, the CDR3 reads TGTGCCAGCAGCCAAGACCTGTACGAGCAGTACTTC. Protein sequence: CASSQDLYEQYF.

This clone was observed a single time. The chain couples TRBV14 to TRBJ2-3; D is perhaps TRBD1 (6 bases). CDR1 is SGHDN, CDR2 FVKESK, per germline. Between the trimmed V and J ends, which lost 1 base and 1 base, there was a span of 12 bases. The CDR3 is 16 residues long. This CDR3 is CASSQGLTGRTDTQYF. The CDR3 coding sequence is TGTGCCAGCAGCCAAGGTTTGACAGGACGCACAGATACGCAGTATTTT. The full variable domain, its missing parts supplied by reference TRBV14 and TRBJ2-3, is EAGVTQFPSHSVIEKGQTVTLRCDPISGHDNLYWYRRVMGKEIKFLLHFVKESKQDESGMPNNRFLAERTGGTYSTLKVQPAELEDSGVYFCASSQGLTGRTDTQYFGPGTRLTVL.

The V call is TRBV2, the J call TRBJ2-5; 7 bases are a match to TRBD2. The V gene's germline CDR1 is SNHLY and CDR2 FYNNEI. The ends lost 9 bases at V and 5 bases at J; junction bases unmatched: 3. The CDR3 has 11 residues. The CDR3 DNA sequence: TGTGCCAGTGGAGCGGGGGAGACCCAGTACTTC. It yields the protein CASGAGETQYF.

The rearrangement uses TRBV27 and TRBJ2-2; no clear D. V lost 2 bases and J 7 bases, leaving 8 bases between the germline ends. The CDR3 spans 13 residues. Germline lookup yields CDR1 MNHEY and CDR2 SMNVEV (reference sequence). CDR3 nucleotides: TGTGCCAGCAGTTTAATAATAGGCGGGGAGCTGTTTTTT. Amino acid sequence: CASSLIIGGELFF.

In the case of this clone: Distinct nucleotide sequences in the sample also encode this CDR3. The rearrangement links TRBV7-3 to TRBJ2-3; TRBD2 aligns across 8 bases. The CDR3 consists of 14 residues. The junction had 2 bases not matched to a gene; V was cut back by 3 bases and J by 3 bases. Germline V lookup: CDR1 SGHTA, CDR2 FQGTGA. In DNA form, the CDR3 reads TGTGCCAGCAGCTTGAGCGGGAGTACAGATACGCAGTATTTT. Translating it yields CASSLSGSTDTQYF.

This clone is categorized as medium-sized. V gene TRBV7-8 combines with J gene TRBJ2-3; perhaps TRBD2 as D (5 bases). The CDR3 spans 16 residues. V was pared by 7 bases and J by 1 base, with 18 bases between. Germline V gene data show CDR1 as SGHVS and CDR2 as FQNEAQ. The CDR3 spells CASTATASGRTDTQYF. The CDR3 DNA reads TGTGCCAGCACCGCCACCGCCAGCGGACGCACAGATACGCAGTATTTT.

There are a few counts of this clone. This rearrangement joins TRBV7-7 to TRBJ2-1; D possibly corresponds to TRBD2 (6 bases). Trimming cost V 2 bases and J 3 bases, with 14 bases left between them. Germline CDR1 is SSHAT and CDR2 is FNYEAQ (reference sequence). CDR3 length: 16 residues. CDR3 region: CASSLLRGSGYNEQFF. The DNA for the CDR3 is TGTGCCAGCAGCTTACTTCGGGGGAGTGGCTACAATGAGCAGTTCTTC.

Worth noting for this clone: At one boundary the junction diverges from the germline segment, which might be a read error. In nucleotides, the CDR3 is TGTGCCTGGAGTCAGGGTCCGGGACAGTATTCCTTT. Translation: CAWSQGPGQYSF. The V gene is TRBV30, the J gene TRBJ1-1, with 7 bases lining up with TRBD1. Germline V gives CDR1 GTSNPN, CDR2 SVGIG (reference sequence). This CDR3 is built from 12 residues.

The chain couples TRBV19 to TRBJ2-7, with TRBD1 matching over 9 bases. V lost 5 bases and J lost 3; bases outside the gene matches: 8. Germline V gene data show CDR1 as LNHDA and CDR2 as SQIVND (reference sequence). The CDR3 contains 15 residues. In DNA, the CDR3 is TGTGCCAGTAGTCACAGGGGGCGTAGGATCTACGAGCAGTACTTC. As protein: CASSHRGRRIYEQYF. The full variable domain, its missing parts supplied by reference TRBV19 and TRBJ2-7, is DGGITQSPKYLFRKEGQNVTLSCEQNLNHDAMYWYRQDPGQGLRLIYYSQIVNDFQKGDIAEGYSVSREKKESFPLTVTSAQKNPTAFYLCASSHRGRRIYEQYFGPGTRLTVT.

The rearrangement joins TRBV6-5 to TRBJ2-7; D is unresolved. The CDR3 is 12 amino acids. V lost 10 bases to trimming and J lost 1 base, with 11 bases between them. From germline, CDR1 is MNHEY and CDR2 SVGAGI. CDR3 in DNA: TGTGCCATCACCGGGCCTTCCTACGAGCAGTACTTC. Residues: CAITGPSYEQYF.